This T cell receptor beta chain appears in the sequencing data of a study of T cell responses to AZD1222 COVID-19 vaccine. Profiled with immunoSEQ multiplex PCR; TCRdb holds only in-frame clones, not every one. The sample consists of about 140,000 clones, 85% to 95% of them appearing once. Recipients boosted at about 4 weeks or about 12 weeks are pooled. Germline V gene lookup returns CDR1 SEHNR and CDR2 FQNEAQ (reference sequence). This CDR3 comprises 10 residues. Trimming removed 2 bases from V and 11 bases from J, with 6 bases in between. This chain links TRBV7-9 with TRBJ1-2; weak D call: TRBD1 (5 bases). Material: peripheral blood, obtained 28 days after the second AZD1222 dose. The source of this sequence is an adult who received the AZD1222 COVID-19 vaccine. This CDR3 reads CASSLQGYTF. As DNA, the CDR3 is TGTGCCAGCAGCTTACAGGGTTACACCTTC. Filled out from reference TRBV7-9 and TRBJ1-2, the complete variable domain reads DTGVSQNPRHKITKRGQNVTFRCDPISEHNRLYWYRQTLGQGPEFLTYFQNEAQLEKSRLLSDRFSAERPKGSFSTLEIQRTEQGDSAMYLCASSLQGYTFGSGTRLTVV.